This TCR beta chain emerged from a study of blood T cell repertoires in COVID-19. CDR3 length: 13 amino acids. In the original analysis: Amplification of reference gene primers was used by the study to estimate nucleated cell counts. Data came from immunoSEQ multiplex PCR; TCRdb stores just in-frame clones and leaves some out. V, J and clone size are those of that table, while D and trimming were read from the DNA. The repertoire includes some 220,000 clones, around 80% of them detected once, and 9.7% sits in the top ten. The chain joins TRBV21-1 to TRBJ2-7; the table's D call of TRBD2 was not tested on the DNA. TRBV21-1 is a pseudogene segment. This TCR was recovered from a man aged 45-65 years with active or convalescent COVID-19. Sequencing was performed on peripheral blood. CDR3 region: CASSKNGGNEQYF. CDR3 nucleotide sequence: TGTGCCAGCAGCAAAAACGGGGGAAACGAGCAGTACTTC.